The 14 T cell receptor beta chains below were found in one sample sequenced in a study of T cell repertoires in cytomegalovirus infection (dated by TCRdb to the late 2010s). No cognate antigen is known for these TCRs. The treatment or condition label, as the study defines it: in vitro stimulation with specific CMV peptide epitopes to enrich CMV-specific T cells. Sequencing took place on an Illumina HiSeq 1500. Using fastp at Q25 and MiXCR, TCRdb reprocessed the public reads and kept productive beta chains. Rows are unified per CDR3 protein, each entry keeping the most common DNA and genes. This sample gives hundreds of thousands of distinct CDR3 sequences in total; roughly 30% of them show up just once. About 20% of the sample is held by the ten biggest clonotypes. The specimen was cultured PBMCs, collected from culture after CMV antigen stimulation. The source is a human donor in good health (CMV status not recorded). Some clones in this sample may be carry-over from other donors' samples.

The chain recombines TRBV19 with TRBJ2-1, with D tentatively TRBD2 (5 bases). The CDR3 length is 13 residues. Germline CDR1 reads LNHDA; CDR2 reads SQIVND (reference sequence). V lost 10 bases, J lost 5 bases, and 15 bases lay in between. This chain's CDR3 is CATTSLANNEQFF. CDR3 in DNA: TGTGCCACTACATCCTTAGCGAACAATGAGCAGTTCTTC.

Only a few counts were recorded for this clonotype. The rearrangement joins TRBV28 to TRBJ1-2, with D possibly TRBD1 on 6 matching bases. Germline V lookup: CDR1 MDHEN, CDR2 SYDVKM. This CDR3 comprises 13 residues. V dropped 5 bases and J dropped 3 bases, with 10 bases sitting between them. This CDR3 reads CASSAQGDYGYTF. Here the CDR3 DNA reads TGTGCCAGCAGTGCACAGGGTGACTATGGCTACACCTTC.

This clonotype was detected a few times. The chain is built from TRBV20-1 and TRBJ2-3; 9 bases agree with TRBD2. Unmatched junction bases numbered 12, after V lost 6 bases and J lost 5 bases. The CDR3 covers 15 residues. Germline V gives CDR1 DFQATT, CDR2 SNEGSKA (reference sequence). The CDR3 sequence is CSASVAGGIGDTQYF. The CDR3 bases are TGCAGTGCCTCTGTTGCGGGGGGGATCGGAGATACGCAGTATTTT.

To note about this clonotype: Compared with germline, one end of the junction differs, possibly owing to a read error. J is TRBJ2-1 and V is TRBV7-2, with a possible D match to TRBD2 (5 bases). The CDR3 is made up of 12 amino acids. In germline, CDR1 is SGHTA, CDR2 FQGNSA. The CDR3, as DNA: TGTGCCAGCAGCTTAGGGGTGGGAGAGTCGCTCTTC. It translates to CASSLGVGESLF.

This clonotype was seen more than once but under ten times. V and J are TRBV11-2 and TRBJ2-7, with 8 bases matching TRBD1. With V trimmed by 8 bases and J by 3 bases, 12 bases remained unmatched. The CDR3 spans 15 residues. In germline, CDR1 is SGHAT, CDR2 FQNNGV. The CDR3 region has the DNA TGTGCCAGCGATTCGGGGACAGGAATTGGCTACGAGCAGTACTTC. Translated, it gives CASDSGTGIGYEQYF.

This clonotype came up many times. The chain recombines TRBV7-2 with TRBJ2-2; TRBD2 agrees at 7 bases. J was trimmed by 5 bases and V by 0 bases; bases with no gene match: 6. Germline CDR1 reads SGHTA; CDR2 reads FQGNSA. The CDR3 loop spans 16 amino acids. This CDR3 reads CASSLAAGVRTGELFF. The CDR3, as DNA: TGTGCCAGCAGCTTAGCGGCGGGAGTACGGACCGGGGAGCTGTTTTTT.

There are a few counts of this clonotype. The chain is built from TRBV6-8 and TRBJ2-2; possibly TRBD1 for D (6 bases). This CDR3 is 13 amino acids long. Trimming took 10 bases from V and 1 from J, leaving 10 bases between them. Germline loops: CDR1 MNHGY, CDR2 SAAAGT. The CDR3 spells CATPGQNTGELFF. In DNA form, the CDR3 reads TGTGCCACTCCGGGACAGAACACCGGGGAGCTGTTTTTT.

CDR3 loop: CSVTTGLGYEQYF. The CDR3 nucleotides read TGCAGCGTTACTACAGGGCTGGGATACGAGCAGTACTTC. The chain recombines TRBV29-1 with TRBJ2-7, with D tentatively TRBD1 (6 bases). V was trimmed by 5 bases and J by 4 bases, leaving 15 bases between them. CDR1 and CDR2 (germline): SQVTM, ANQGSEA. The CDR3 runs 13 residues.

V is TRBV28 and J is TRBJ1-1; D might be TRBD1 (5 bases). The CDR3 loop spans 13 amino acids. Germline V gives CDR1 MDHEN, CDR2 SYDVKM. V gave up 7 bases and J gave up 6 bases, with 15 bases separating them. CDR3 amino acids: CASMKTEWAEAFF. CDR3 bases: TGTGCCAGCATGAAGACAGAGTGGGCTGAAGCTTTCTTT.

This clonotype occurred a few times. The gene calls are TRBV7-9 and TRBJ2-1; D is unclear. Per the germline V gene, CDR1 is SEHNR and CDR2 is FQNEAQ (reference sequence). The CDR3 length is 16 residues. V was shortened by 5 bases and J by 0 bases, with 14 bases between the two germline ends. DNA of the CDR3: TGTGCCAGCAGCCCTCCTATGGGTGGCTCCTACAATGAGCAGTTCTTC. Protein sequence: CASSPPMGGSYNEQFF.

The V and J genes are TRBV19 and TRBJ2-1, with a possible D match to TRBD2 (5 bases). This CDR3 is built from 15 residues. Germline lookup yields CDR1 LNHDA and CDR2 SQIVND (reference sequence). V lost 3 bases to trimming and J lost 4 bases, with 13 bases between them. The CDR3 DNA reads as TGTGCCAGTAGTATGCAGGAGGCCGGATACAATGAGCAGTTCTTC. This translates into CASSMQEAGYNEQFF.

The CDR3 DNA is TGTGCCAGCAGCGTAAGACGGACAGGGGGCCGGGAGACCCAGTACTTC. Translated: CASSVRRTGGRETQYF. The chain is built from TRBV11-1 and TRBJ2-5; 11 bases are a match to TRBD1. Germline-derived CDR1 and CDR2 are SGHAT and FQDESV (reference sequence). The CDR3 loop spans 16 amino acids. With 5 bases clipped from V and 5 bases from J, the junction kept 10 bases outside the gene matches.

This clonotype was detected once. The chain couples TRBV6-8 to TRBJ1-5, with unresolved D. The CDR3 loop spans 10 amino acids. Germline CDR1 is MNHGY and CDR2 is SAAAGT. The germline V and J ends were trimmed by 5 bases and 9 bases, with 5 bases remaining between them. The chain's CDR3 is CASSVWPQHF. The CDR3 DNA is TGTGCCAGCAGTGTATGGCCCCAGCATTTT.

V usage is TRBV7-2 and J usage is TRBJ1-2; D is uncertain. Germline loops: CDR1 SGHTA, CDR2 FQGNSA. This CDR3 is 12 amino acids long. The germline V and J ends were trimmed by 2 bases and 8 bases, with 9 bases remaining between them. CDR3 loop: CASSLIPGGYTF. The CDR3 bases are TGTGCCAGCAGCTTAATCCCCGGGGGCTACACCTTC.